This T cell receptor (beta chain) was identified in a study of tumor and adjacent non-tumor tissue in lung cancer. The wider study: Samples averaged around 4 million productive TCRbeta reads each. Study outcomes and limitations: In normal lung, the top 100 clones were significantly more dominant than in tumor. TCR diversity was significantly greater in tumor than normal lung tissue.

No cell sorting was done before RNA was extracted from the tissue. More than 3 cm separated this lung sample from the edge of the tumor. CDR1 is SGHAT and CDR2 is FQNNGV in the germline V gene. CDR3 size: 15 residues. Note on this clonotype: The antigen is unknown. Germline is not matched at one junction end, which may reflect a read error.

A modified ARM-PCR protocol with three rounds of nested PCR amplified TCRbeta. A single record per CDR3 protein comes from TCRdb applying MiXCR to the multiplex PCR reads. The sample contains around 80,000 distinct CDR3 sequences, roughly 80% of which appear only once. V usage is TRBV11-2 and J usage is TRBJ2-3; 10 bases match TRBD2. Specimen: distant non-tumor lung tissue. The sequence derives from a man aged 60 to 75 with non-small cell lung cancer. The CDR3 loop is CASSFPSGGAYRQCF. The DNA of the CDR3 is TGTGCCAGCAGCTTTCCAAGCGGGGGGGCATATAGGCAGTGTTTT.